What follows is one T cell receptor (beta chain) and its context. Germline V gene lookup returns CDR1 SNHLY and CDR2 FYNNEI. The CDR3 spans 12 residues. Trimming cost V 2 bases and J 5 bases, with 6 bases left between them. This sample is part of a study of blood T cell repertoires in COVID-19. About the research overall: Acute and convalescent COVID-19 samples came from the United States, Italy and Spain. PBMCs, B-cell-depleted T cells, or T cells provided the cDNA or gDNA that made up the material.

Authors' methods: From reference gene primer amplification, estimates of nucleated cell counts were derived. Using immunoSEQ multiplex PCR, the repertoire was profiled, and TCRdb retains in-frame clones only, with some absent. V, J and clone size are taken as reported in that table, and D and trimming were inferred from the DNA itself. The repertoire has about 83,000 clones, about four fifths of them found once; the top ten carry less than 20%. Sequenced: peripheral blood. V gene TRBV2 combines with J gene TRBJ1-2; D remains ambiguous. The sequence derives from an elderly woman with acute or convalescent COVID-19. DNA for the CDR3: TGTGCCAGCAGTGAACGCAGGTATGGCTACACCTTC. It translates to CASSERRYGYTF.